These 9 T cell receptor beta chains were sequenced from one sample in a study of T cells in Graves' hyperthyroidism and ophthalmopathy. TCR beta CDR3 regions were amplified from RNA. TCR CDR3 regions were first amplified by RT-PCR with HTBI primers. MiXCR, run by TCRdb on the multiplex PCR reads, gives a single entry per CDR3 protein. This sample carries 400,000 to 600,000 distinct CDR3 sequences, 20% to 25% of them seen once, and the ten largest clones take about 26%. The sequenced sample consisted of blood. Source of these receptors: a man in his late teens or twenties with Graves' hyperthyroidism.

At least ten counts were recorded for this clonotype. The V call is TRBV29-1, the J call TRBJ1-2; 7 nucleotides agree with TRBD1. Unmatched junction bases numbered 4, after V lost 2 bases and J lost 1 base. The CDR3 runs 14 residues. Per germline, CDR1 SQVTM and CDR2 ANQGSEA. The DNA of the CDR3 is TGCAGCGTTGAAAAGGGGGCCCGTAACTATGGCTACACCTTC. Its protein is CSVEKGARNYGYTF.

This clonotype showed up many times. The CDR3 sequence: CASSLRDREYEQYF. In nucleotides, the CDR3 is TGCGCCAGCAGCTTGAGAGACAGGGAATACGAGCAGTACTTC. The chain uses TRBV5-1 and TRBJ2-7; 7 nucleotides agree with TRBD1. The junction had 5 bases not matched to a gene; V was cut back by 1 base and J by 4 bases. The CDR3 length is 14 residues. Germline values: CDR1 SGHRS, CDR2 YFSETQ.

The table lists this clonotype with many counts. A read error is likely here: a far larger clone is one base away. The rearrangement links TRBV12-3 or TRBV12-4 to TRBJ1-1, with D possibly matching TRBD1 (6 bases). This CDR3 contains 12 residues. The CDR3 nucleotides read TGTGCCGGCAGTTTAGGGGGAACTGAAGCTTTCTTT. Amino acid sequence: CAGSLGGTEAFF.

This clonotype was seen many times. The genes are TRBV28 and TRBJ2-2; tentatively, D is TRBD2 (5 bases). V gave up 10 bases and J gave up 8 bases, with 17 bases separating them. The V gene's germline CDR1 is MDHEN and CDR2 SYDVKM. CDR3 length: 13 residues. The CDR3 is CAILSPRGGELFF. The CDR3 coding sequence is TGTGCCATCCTCAGTCCCCGCGGGGGGGAGCTGTTTTTT.

This clonotype came up a few times. The V and J genes are TRBV6-1 and TRBJ1-2; the D gene is possibly TRBD1 (5 bases). The germline V and J ends were trimmed by 10 bases and 8 bases, with 20 bases remaining between them. This CDR3 comprises 13 residues. The germline V gene has CDR1 MNHNS and CDR2 SASEGT. The CDR3 protein is CATCPGTWGGYTF. The CDR3 region has the DNA TGTGCCACCTGTCCCGGGACCTGGGGGGGCTACACCTTC.

This clonotype showed up many times. The DNA for the CDR3 is TGTGCCAGCAGCCCGGCTGGGGTTCCCGCCAACGTCCTGACTTTC. Protein sequence: CASSPAGVPANVLTF. This chain uses TRBV14 with TRBJ2-6; no firm D call. Germline V lookup: CDR1 SGHDN, CDR2 FVKESK. V dropped 4 bases and J dropped 7 bases, with 14 bases sitting between them. The CDR3 extends over 15 amino acids.

This clonotype was counted at least ten times. This chain joins TRBV20-1 and TRBJ2-5; D assignment may be TRBD1 or TRBD2 (6 bases each). CDR3 size: 13 residues. Deletions cut 6 bases from V and 0 bases from J, with 11 bases between. Germline-derived CDR1 and CDR2 are DFQATT and SNEGSKA (reference sequence). CDR3 in DNA: TGCAGTGCCTGGGGGGCGAACCAAGAGACCCAGTACTTC. It specifies CSAWGANQETQYF.

This clonotype was seen at least ten times. This chain links TRBV12-3 or TRBV12-4 with TRBJ2-2, with no clear D. Trimming stripped 5 bases from V and 0 bases from J, with 16 bases between. The CDR3 is made up of 17 amino acids. The CDR3 here is CASSHPDDAANTGELFF. The CDR3 region has the DNA TGTGCCAGCAGTCATCCCGACGACGCGGCGAACACCGGGGAGCTGTTTTTT.

This clonotype turned up a few times. A much larger clone differs by one base, so this may be a read error. The V call is TRBV9, the J call TRBJ2-7, with D perhaps TRBD1 or TRBD2 (5 bases each). The CDR3 has 16 residues. Germline loops: CDR1 SGDLS, CDR2 YYNGEE. DNA for the CDR3: TGTGCCAGCAGCCACCACCGGGACCCCAGAGCGGAAGAGCCGTACTTC. Protein product: CASSHHRDPRAEEPYF.